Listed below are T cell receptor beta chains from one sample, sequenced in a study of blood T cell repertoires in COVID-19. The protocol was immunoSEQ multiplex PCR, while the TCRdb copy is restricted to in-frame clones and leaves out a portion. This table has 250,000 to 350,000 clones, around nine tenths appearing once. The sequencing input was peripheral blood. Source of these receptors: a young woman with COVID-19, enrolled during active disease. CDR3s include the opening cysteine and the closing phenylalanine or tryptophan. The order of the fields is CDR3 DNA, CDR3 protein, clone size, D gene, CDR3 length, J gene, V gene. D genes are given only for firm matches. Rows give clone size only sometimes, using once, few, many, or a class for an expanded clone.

CDR3nt: TGTGCCAGCCGGGGACAGGTGGGCGAAAAACTGTTTTTT
CDR3aa: CASRGQVGEKLFF
abundance: NA
d_gene: TRBD1
len: 13
j_gene: TRBJ1-4
v_gene: TRBV6-6

CDR3nt: TGTGCCAGCAGCCCATCCGGGACAGCTCTCTCTGGGGCCAACGTCCTGACTTTC
CDR3aa: CASSPSGTALSGANVLTF
abundance: NA
d_gene: TRBD1
len: 18
j_gene: TRBJ2-6
v_gene: TRBV7-9

CDR3nt: TGTGCCACCAGTGATTTTTCAGGGGGAGATGGCTACACCTTC
CDR3aa: CATSDFSGGDGYTF
abundance: NA
d_gene: TRBD1
len: 14
j_gene: TRBJ1-2
v_gene: TRBV24-1

CDR3nt: TGTGCCAGCAGTTTAGGAGGGAGGGTCTACGAGCAGTACTTC
CDR3aa: CASSLGGRVYEQYF
abundance: NA
d_gene: TRBD2
len: 14
j_gene: TRBJ2-7
v_gene: TRBV28

CDR3nt: TGTGTCAGAAGCTTAGGTACAGGCCCCCTCTCCGACCTCCACTTT
CDR3aa: CVRSLGTGPLSDLHF
abundance: NA
d_gene: NA
len: 15
j_gene: TRBJ1-6
v_gene: TRBV7-5

CDR3nt: TGTGCCAGCGCGGCCCCCGGCAGCTATGGCTACACCTTC
CDR3aa: CASAAPGSYGYTF
abundance: NA
d_gene: NA
len: 13
j_gene: TRBJ1-2
v_gene: TRBV9

CDR3nt: TGTGCCAGCAGCCCGATCGCCGGGACAGGAAGATACTACGAGCAGTACTTC
CDR3aa: CASSPIAGTGRYYEQYF
abundance: NA
d_gene: TRBD1
len: 17
j_gene: TRBJ2-7
v_gene: TRBV11-2

CDR3nt: TGTGCCAGCAGTCCTGCTAGCGGGCCCTCCTACGAGCAGTACTTC
CDR3aa: CASSPASGPSYEQYF
abundance: NA
d_gene: TRBD2
len: 15
j_gene: TRBJ2-7
v_gene: TRBV27

CDR3nt: TGTGCCAGCAGTCAAGACAGGGCCAATCAGCCCCAGCATTTT
CDR3aa: CASSQDRANQPQHF
abundance: NA
d_gene: TRBD1
len: 14
j_gene: TRBJ1-5
v_gene: TRBV2

CDR3nt: TGTGCCAGCAGCTTCGGATCAGGTGGTGAAAAACTGTTTTTT
CDR3aa: CASSFGSGGEKLFF
abundance: NA
d_gene: NA
len: 14
j_gene: TRBJ1-4
v_gene: TRBV5-5

CDR3nt: TGCGCCACCTCATCCCGACAGGGGGCTTCGGTCAATGAGCAGTTCTTC
CDR3aa: CATSSRQGASVNEQFF
abundance: NA
d_gene: TRBD1
len: 16
j_gene: TRBJ2-1
v_gene: TRBV10-1

CDR3nt: TGTGCCAGTAGTACCGAGGGGGTGAACACTGAAGCTTTCTTT
CDR3aa: CASSTEGVNTEAFF
abundance: once
d_gene: NA
len: 14
j_gene: TRBJ1-1
v_gene: TRBV19

CDR3nt: TGCGCCAGCAGTGATGGCAGGGGCACTGAAGCTTTCTTT
CDR3aa: CASSDGRGTEAFF
abundance: NA
d_gene: NA
len: 13
j_gene: TRBJ1-1
v_gene: TRBV10-2

CDR3nt: TGTGCCAGCAGTTACTCTGGAGGAACTGAAGCTTTCTTT
CDR3aa: CASSYSGGTEAFF
abundance: NA
d_gene: NA
len: 13
j_gene: TRBJ1-1
v_gene: TRBV6-5

CDR3nt: TGTGCCAGTAGTACCCCAAACGACAGATACACTGAAGCTTTCTTT
CDR3aa: CASSTPNDRYTEAFF
abundance: NA
d_gene: NA
len: 15
j_gene: TRBJ1-1
v_gene: TRBV19

CDR3nt: TGTGCCAGCTCACTCCCTCGGACAGGGGATAATTCACCCCTCCACTTT
CDR3aa: CASSLPRTGDNSPLHF
abundance: NA
d_gene: TRBD1
len: 16
j_gene: TRBJ1-6
v_gene: TRBV18

CDR3nt: TGTGCCAGCAGCCCCGACAGGGTACGGGAGCAGTTCTTC
CDR3aa: CASSPDRVREQFF
abundance: NA
d_gene: TRBD1
len: 13
j_gene: TRBJ2-1
v_gene: TRBV12-3/TRBV12-4

CDR3nt: TGCGCCAGCAGCCAAGATGGGAGGTGGGGGACCCTCTTT
CDR3aa: CASSQDGRWGTLF
abundance: NA
d_gene: NA
len: 13
j_gene: TRBJ1-1
v_gene: TRBV4-1

CDR3nt: TGTGCCAGCAGCACCTGGACTAGCGGGGCTAGGGAGCAGTTCTTC
CDR3aa: CASSTWTSGAREQFF
abundance: once
d_gene: TRBD2
len: 15
j_gene: TRBJ2-1
v_gene: TRBV11-2

CDR3nt: TGTGCCAGCAGGGGACTAGCGGTGTACAATGAGCAGTTCTTC
CDR3aa: CASRGLAVYNEQFF
abundance: NA
d_gene: TRBD2
len: 14
j_gene: TRBJ2-1
v_gene: TRBV6-1

CDR3nt: TGTGCCAGCAGTCTCCCTCAGGAGCAGTTCTTC
CDR3aa: CASSLPQEQFF
abundance: NA
d_gene: NA
len: 11
j_gene: TRBJ2-1
v_gene: TRBV28

CDR3nt: TGTGCCAGCAGCTCCCAGGGGAACACCGGGGAGCTGTTTTTT
CDR3aa: CASSSQGNTGELFF
abundance: NA
d_gene: NA
len: 14
j_gene: TRBJ2-2
v_gene: TRBV7-3

CDR3nt: TGTGCCAGCAGCCCCACGGGAGGGCCTTACAATGAGCAGTTCTTC
CDR3aa: CASSPTGGPYNEQFF
abundance: NA
d_gene: TRBD2
len: 15
j_gene: TRBJ2-1
v_gene: TRBV7-9

CDR3nt: TGTGCCAGCAGCAATAAGGGACTAGCGGGAGCATATGAGCAGTTCTTC
CDR3aa: CASSNKGLAGAYEQFF
abundance: once
d_gene: TRBD2
len: 16
j_gene: TRBJ2-1
v_gene: TRBV13

CDR3nt: TGTGCCTGGAGTAGGGGGAATCAGCCCCAGCATTTT
CDR3aa: CAWSRGNQPQHF
abundance: few
d_gene: NA
len: 12
j_gene: TRBJ1-5
v_gene: TRBV30

CDR3nt: TGTGCCAGCAGTCCCGGACTAGCGGGAGGAGAGACCCAGTACTTC
CDR3aa: CASSPGLAGGETQYF
abundance: NA
d_gene: TRBD2
len: 15
j_gene: TRBJ2-5
v_gene: TRBV6-5

CDR3nt: TGTGCCAGTAGTCAGACTAGCGGACTCTACAATGAGCAGTTCTTC
CDR3aa: CASSQTSGLYNEQFF
abundance: NA
d_gene: TRBD2
len: 15
j_gene: TRBJ2-1
v_gene: TRBV19

CDR3nt: TGTGCCACCGGACAGAACTTTCACGAGCAGTACTTC
CDR3aa: CATGQNFHEQYF
abundance: NA
d_gene: NA
len: 12
j_gene: TRBJ2-7
v_gene: TRBV2

CDR3nt: TGTGCCAGCAGCTCACAGGGGGCTGGTACAGATACGCAGTATTTT
CDR3aa: CASSSQGAGTDTQYF
abundance: NA
d_gene: TRBD1
len: 15
j_gene: TRBJ2-3
v_gene: TRBV7-9

CDR3nt: TGTGCCAGCAGCCGACGGGAACTCTCCTACGAGCAGTACTTC
CDR3aa: CASSRRELSYEQYF
abundance: NA
d_gene: NA
len: 14
j_gene: TRBJ2-7
v_gene: TRBV3-1/TRBV3-2

CDR3nt: TGTGCCAGCAGCCCAGTAGGGACAGGGTTTTCAGATACGCAGTATTTT
CDR3aa: CASSPVGTGFSDTQYF
abundance: NA
d_gene: TRBD1
len: 16
j_gene: TRBJ2-3
v_gene: TRBV7-9

CDR3nt: TGTGCCAGCAGCTTAGGAGGCCGGCAGCGGACCTTCACAGATACGCAGTATTTT
CDR3aa: CASSLGGRQRTFTDTQYF
abundance: NA
d_gene: NA
len: 18
j_gene: TRBJ2-3
v_gene: TRBV7-2

CDR3nt: TGTGCCAGCAGTTTAGGGGGACACTATAATTCACCCCTCCACTTT
CDR3aa: CASSLGGHYNSPLHF
abundance: NA
d_gene: NA
len: 15
j_gene: TRBJ1-6
v_gene: TRBV28

CDR3nt: TGCAGCGCCAACCGGGACAGGGATATTGGTGAGCAGTTCTTC
CDR3aa: CSANRDRDIGEQFF
abundance: NA
d_gene: TRBD1
len: 14
j_gene: TRBJ2-1
v_gene: TRBV29-1

CDR3nt: TGTGCCAGCAGCCCGGGTCTATTGATCTCTGGGGCCAACGTCCTGACTTTC
CDR3aa: CASSPGLLISGANVLTF
abundance: once
d_gene: NA
len: 17
j_gene: TRBJ2-6
v_gene: TRBV11-2

CDR3nt: TGCGCCAGCAGCTTGGGGGGACAGGGCAATCAGCCCCAGCATTTT
CDR3aa: CASSLGGQGNQPQHF
abundance: NA
d_gene: TRBD1
len: 15
j_gene: TRBJ1-5
v_gene: TRBV5-1

CDR3nt: TGTGCCAGCAGGGCAGGAGGGAACTATGGCTACACCTTC
CDR3aa: CASRAGGNYGYTF
abundance: NA
d_gene: NA
len: 13
j_gene: TRBJ1-2
v_gene: TRBV6-5

CDR3nt: TGTGCCAGCAGTCAGGCCTTATCTAATGAGCAGTTCTTC
CDR3aa: CASSQALSNEQFF
abundance: NA
d_gene: NA
len: 13
j_gene: TRBJ2-1
v_gene: TRBV3-1/TRBV3-2

CDR3nt: TGTGCCAGCGAACCGGGACAGGTGAATTCACCCCTCCACTTT
CDR3aa: CASEPGQVNSPLHF
abundance: NA
d_gene: TRBD1
len: 14
j_gene: TRBJ1-6
v_gene: TRBV28

CDR3nt: TGTGCCAGCAGTTTCTACAGGGGTGGAGAGGACAATGAGCAGTTCTTC
CDR3aa: CASSFYRGGEDNEQFF
abundance: NA
d_gene: TRBD1
len: 16
j_gene: TRBJ2-1
v_gene: TRBV27

CDR3nt: TGTGCCAGCAGCTCCGGGGAGGGGGTAGGCTACACCTTC
CDR3aa: CASSSGEGVGYTF
abundance: few
d_gene: NA
len: 13
j_gene: TRBJ1-2
v_gene: TRBV7-9

CDR3nt: TGTGCCAGCATCCAGGGGGGGGAGCTGTTTTTT
CDR3aa: CASIQGGELFF
abundance: once
d_gene: NA
len: 11
j_gene: TRBJ2-2
v_gene: TRBV28

CDR3nt: TGTGCCAGCAGCCCATACAGGGGGGGAGAGACCCAGTACTTC
CDR3aa: CASSPYRGGETQYF
abundance: NA
d_gene: NA
len: 14
j_gene: TRBJ2-5
v_gene: TRBV11-2

CDR3nt: TGTGCCAGCAGTTTAATAGAAAATCAGCCCCAGCATTTT
CDR3aa: CASSLIENQPQHF
abundance: NA
d_gene: NA
len: 13
j_gene: TRBJ1-5
v_gene: TRBV27

CDR3nt: TGCGCCAGCAGCCAAGTCAGGGGACGGGATTCTAACTATGGCTACACCTTC
CDR3aa: CASSQVRGRDSNYGYTF
abundance: NA
d_gene: NA
len: 17
j_gene: TRBJ1-2
v_gene: TRBV4-3

CDR3nt: TGTGCCAGCAGCGATGAAGCCTATAGCAATCAGCCCCAGCATTTT
CDR3aa: CASSDEAYSNQPQHF
abundance: NA
d_gene: NA
len: 15
j_gene: TRBJ1-5
v_gene: TRBV7-2

CDR3nt: TGTGCCAGCAGCCCAGCGGGACAGGGCTCCTACGAGCAGTACTTC
CDR3aa: CASSPAGQGSYEQYF
abundance: NA
d_gene: TRBD1
len: 15
j_gene: TRBJ2-7
v_gene: TRBV13

CDR3nt: TGTGCCAGCAGTCGGGGGGGGAAGGGCCACAATGAGCAGTTCTTC
CDR3aa: CASSRGGKGHNEQFF
abundance: NA
d_gene: TRBD2
len: 15
j_gene: TRBJ2-1
v_gene: TRBV6-5

CDR3nt: TGCGCCAGCAGAGGACAGGTTAGCTCCTACGAGCAGTACTTC
CDR3aa: CASRGQVSSYEQYF
abundance: NA
d_gene: TRBD1
len: 14
j_gene: TRBJ2-7
v_gene: TRBV4-1

CDR3nt: TGTGCCAGCAGCCCGAGGGGGGGATTCGGTAATGAAAAACTGTTTTTT
CDR3aa: CASSPRGGFGNEKLFF
abundance: NA
d_gene: NA
len: 16
j_gene: TRBJ1-4
v_gene: TRBV7-6

CDR3nt: TGCGCCAGCAGCCAAAGACCTCTGACAGTCCAAGAGACCCAGTACTTC
CDR3aa: CASSQRPLTVQETQYF
abundance: NA
d_gene: NA
len: 16
j_gene: TRBJ2-5
v_gene: TRBV4-1

CDR3nt: TGTGCCAGCAATATCCACAGGGTTCGTAATGAAAAACTGTTTTTT
CDR3aa: CASNIHRVRNEKLFF
abundance: NA
d_gene: NA
len: 15
j_gene: TRBJ1-4
v_gene: TRBV6-5

CDR3nt: TGTGCCAGCAGTCCGACCGGGACTAGCGGGCTGAGCTCCTACAATGAGCAGTTCTTC
CDR3aa: CASSPTGTSGLSSYNEQFF
abundance: NA
d_gene: TRBD2
len: 19
j_gene: TRBJ2-1
v_gene: TRBV5-5

CDR3nt: TGTGCCAGCAGTTGGACAGGAGACGGCTACACCTTC
CDR3aa: CASSWTGDGYTF
abundance: NA
d_gene: TRBD1
len: 12
j_gene: TRBJ1-2
v_gene: TRBV6-2/TRBV6-3

CDR3nt: TGTGCCACCAGCAGAGCCCCCGGGATCAACCCAAGGGGGGAGACCCAGTACTTC
CDR3aa: CATSRAPGINPRGETQYF
abundance: once
d_gene: NA
len: 18
j_gene: TRBJ2-5
v_gene: TRBV15

CDR3nt: TGTGCCAGCAGCTCGCAGGGACTAGCGGGCCCCACCGGGGAGCTGTTTTTT
CDR3aa: CASSSQGLAGPTGELFF
abundance: NA
d_gene: TRBD2
len: 17
j_gene: TRBJ2-2
v_gene: TRBV7-9

CDR3nt: TGTGCCAGCTCACCCGGCGGAGGCTATGGCTACACCTTC
CDR3aa: CASSPGGGYGYTF
abundance: NA
d_gene: NA
len: 13
j_gene: TRBJ1-2
v_gene: TRBV18